This T cell receptor (beta chain) originates from a study of siplizumab effects on memory and regulatory T cells. Study results and limitations: For siplizumab cultures, the suppressive function of their proliferating Tregs was not confirmed. Roughly 80-97% of proliferating CD4+ or CD8+ clones defied assignment to a naive or memory phenotype. The average Treg-derived proportion among mappable alloreactive CD4+ clones was 55% to 80% with siplizumab versus 25% to 30% in controls.

Assays covered approximately 100,000 TCR templates per sample. Sequenced by immunoSEQ multiplex PCR; TCRdb stores in-frame clones only, minus some. The table includes some 100,000 clones, around 95% detected once. About this clone itself: The antigen is undetermined.

V was clipped by 1 base and J by 6 bases, with 9 bases between them. The CDR3 is 13 residues long. Per the germline V gene, CDR1 is SGHVS and CDR2 is FQNEAQ. The sequencing sample was made of Tregs sorted from blood. This sequence was found in a human donor in good health. This chain joins TRBV7-8 and TRBJ1-2; no firm D call. The CDR3 DNA reads as TGTGCCAGCAGCTTAGTTGAAGGGAATGGCTACACCTTC. It encodes CASSLVEGNGYTF.